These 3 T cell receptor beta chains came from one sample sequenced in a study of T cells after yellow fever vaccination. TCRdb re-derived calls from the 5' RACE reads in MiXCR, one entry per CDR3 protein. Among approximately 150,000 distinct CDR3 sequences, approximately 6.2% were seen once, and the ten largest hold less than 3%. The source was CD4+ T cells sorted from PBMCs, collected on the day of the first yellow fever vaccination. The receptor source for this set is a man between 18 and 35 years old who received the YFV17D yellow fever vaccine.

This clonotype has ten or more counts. The CDR3, as DNA: TGCAGTGCTACCCAGGGGGCAGAAACTGAAGCTTTCTTT. This codes for CSATQGAETEAFF. The chain uses TRBV20-1 and TRBJ1-1; TRBD1 aligns across 8 bases. This CDR3 contains 13 residues. Germline V CDR1 and CDR2: DFQATT, SNEGSKA (reference sequence). The V segment lost 4 bases and the J segment 5 bases; nucleotides outside the gene matches: 6.

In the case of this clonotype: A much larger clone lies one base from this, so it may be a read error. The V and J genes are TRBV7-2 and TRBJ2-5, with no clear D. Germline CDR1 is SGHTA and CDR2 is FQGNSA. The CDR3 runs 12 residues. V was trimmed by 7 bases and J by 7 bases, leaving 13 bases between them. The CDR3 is CASTTVKGTQYF. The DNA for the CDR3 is TGTGCCAGCACCACGGTGAAGGGGACCCAGTACTTC. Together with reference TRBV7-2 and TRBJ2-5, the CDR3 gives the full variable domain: GAGVSQSPSNKVTEKGKDVELRCDPISGHTALYWYRQSLGQGLEFLIYFQGNSAPDKSGLPSDRFSAERTGGSVSTLTIQRTQQEDSAVYLCASTTVKGTQYFGPGTRLLVL.

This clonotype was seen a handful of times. CDR3 coding DNA: TGTGCCAGCAGTTACTCGAGGGAGACCCAGTACTTC. Protein sequence: CASSYSRETQYF. This chain links TRBV6-5 with TRBJ2-5; D is unresolved. V lost 0 bases and J 5 bases, leaving 4 bases between the germline ends. The V gene's germline CDR1 is MNHEY and CDR2 SVGAGI. This CDR3 region has 12 residues.